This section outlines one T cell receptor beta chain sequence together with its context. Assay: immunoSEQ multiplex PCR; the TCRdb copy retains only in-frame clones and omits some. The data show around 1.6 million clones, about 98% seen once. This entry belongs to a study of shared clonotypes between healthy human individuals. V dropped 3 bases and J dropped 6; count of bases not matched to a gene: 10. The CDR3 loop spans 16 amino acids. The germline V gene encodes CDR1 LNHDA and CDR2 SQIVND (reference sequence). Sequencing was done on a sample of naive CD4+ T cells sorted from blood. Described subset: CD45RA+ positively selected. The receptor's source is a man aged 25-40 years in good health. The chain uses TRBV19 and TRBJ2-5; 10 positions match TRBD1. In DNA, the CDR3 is TGTGCCAGTAGTATCCTCGGGACAGGGGTCAAAAAGACCCAGTACTTC. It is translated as CASSILGTGVKKTQYF.